The 30 T cell receptor beta chains presented below share a single source sample, sequenced in a study of CD8 T cells in Susac syndrome. RNA was extracted with the RNeasy kit, and a quantity of roughly 0.5 to 1 ug was reverse transcribed using random hexamers. TCRdb re-analysed the immunoSEQ multiplex PCR reads in MiXCR, keeping a single row per CDR3 protein. This sample has approximately 280,000 distinct CDR3 sequences, with roughly 85% found just once. Sequencing was performed on CD8+ T cells from PBMCs. These TCRs come from a human donor with multiple sclerosis.

The chain employs TRBV5-6 and TRBJ2-5, with 7 bases matching TRBD2. J lost 2 bases, V lost 0 bases, and 10 bases had no gene match. Germline lookup yields CDR1 SGHDT and CDR2 YYEEEE. CDR3 length equals 17 residues. This chain's CDR3 is CASSLATASGYQETQYF. The CDR3 region has the DNA TGTGCCAGCAGCTTGGCCACGGCTAGCGGTTATCAAGAGACCCAGTACTTC.

The chain employs TRBV20-1 and TRBJ1-2, with D possibly TRBD1 on 5 matching bases. The CDR3 consists of 15 residues. Germline V CDR1 and CDR2: DFQATT, SNEGSKA (reference sequence). Trimming removed 1 base at V and 1 base at J, with 13 bases between. The CDR3 here is CSARATRGVNYGYTF. The CDR3 DNA is TGCAGTGCTAGAGCTACCCGGGGGGTTAACTATGGCTACACCTTC.

The rearrangement links TRBV27 to TRBJ2-2, with D possibly being TRBD2 (5 bases). From germline, CDR1 is MNHEY and CDR2 SMNVEV (reference sequence). The V end was cut by 5 bases, the J end by 4 bases, with 14 bases between. The CDR3 extends over 15 amino acids. Here the CDR3 DNA reads TGTGCCAGCAGTCCCCTCGGACGGGGCACCGGGGAGCTGTTTTTT. This gives the protein CASSPLGRGTGELFF.

The chain employs TRBV20-1 and TRBJ2-7; 7 bases line up with TRBD1. CDR1 and CDR2 (germline): DFQATT, SNEGSKA (reference sequence). With V trimmed by 6 bases and J by 4 bases, 12 bases remained unmatched. The CDR3 sequence is 14 residues long. The CDR3 protein is CSAALPGQKYEQYF. DNA for the CDR3: TGCAGTGCCGCGCTGCCGGGACAGAAGTACGAGCAGTACTTC.

This clonotype was seen only a few times. The chain is built from TRBV11-2 and TRBJ2-3; 9 nucleotides match TRBD2. This CDR3 region has 17 residues. The germline CDR1 and CDR2 sequences are SGHAT and FQNNGV. V lost 3 bases and J lost 2; bases outside the gene matches: 9. CDR3 sequence reads: CASSFDPSGTFTDTQYF. DNA for the CDR3: TGTGCCAGCAGCTTCGATCCTAGCGGGACATTCACAGATACGCAGTATTTT.

The V and J genes are TRBV27 and TRBJ1-5, with D unclear. V was pared by 5 bases and J by 0 bases, with 11 bases between. Germline V CDR1 and CDR2: MNHEY, SMNVEV (reference sequence). The length of the CDR3 is 15 residues. CDR3 DNA: TGTGCCAGCAGTCCCACGGGAGATAGCAATCAGCCCCAGCATTTT. This encodes CASSPTGDSNQPQHF.

This chain uses TRBV2 with TRBJ2-5; D is perhaps TRBD1 or TRBD2 (5 bases each). The CDR3 spans 17 residues. V gave up 0 bases and J gave up 5 bases, with 19 bases separating them. Per germline, CDR1 SNHLY and CDR2 FYNNEI. CDR3 residues: CASSEAWGTETGETQYF. The CDR3 bases are TGTGCCAGCAGTGAAGCCTGGGGGACCGAAACCGGGGAGACCCAGTACTTC.

The gene calls are TRBV27 and TRBJ2-1, with D perhaps matching TRBD1 (6 bases). Germline V gives CDR1 MNHEY, CDR2 SMNVEV (reference sequence). This CDR3 is built from 16 residues. V gave up 2 bases and J gave up 1 base, with 12 bases separating them. The CDR3, as DNA: TGTGCCAGCAGTTTACCCCCCAGGGGTTCCTACAATGAGCAGTTCTTC. This sequence encodes CASSLPPRGSYNEQFF.

The chain employs TRBV20-1 and TRBJ1-2; D unresolved. CDR3 length equals 11 residues. The germline V gene encodes CDR1 DFQATT and CDR2 SNEGSKA (reference sequence). V lost 7 bases to trimming and J lost 7 bases, with 13 bases between them. DNA of the CDR3: TGCAGTGTCCTCCGGGGAGGTGGCTACACCTTC. Translation gives CSVLRGGGYTF.

This clonotype occurred a few times. J is TRBJ2-7 and V is TRBV6-1; 8 bases are shared with TRBD2. After removal of 1 base from V and 0 bases from J, the junction contained 2 bases not matched to a gene. Germline loops: CDR1 MNHNS, CDR2 SASEGT. This CDR3 contains 15 residues. The CDR3, as DNA: TGTGCCAGCAGTGAAGGACTAGCGCACTCCTACGAGCAGTACTTC. It codes for CASSEGLAHSYEQYF.

This clonotype was seen just once. This chain uses TRBV4-1 with TRBJ2-7; D unresolved. The CDR3 length is 13 residues. Germline V gives CDR1 MGHRA, CDR2 YSYEKL. The V and J ends lost 1 base and 5 bases respectively, with 9 bases between them. This CDR3 reads CASSQGGRNEQYF. As DNA, the CDR3 is TGCGCCAGCAGCCAAGGCGGACGGAACGAGCAGTACTTC.

The V gene is TRBV5-1, the J gene TRBJ1-2; 7 nucleotides line up with TRBD1. The CDR3 extends over 14 amino acids. Germline V gene lookup returns CDR1 SGHRS and CDR2 YFSETQ. Trimming at V came to 6 bases and at J to 4 bases, leaving 9 bases not matched to a gene. The CDR3 region has the DNA TGCGCCAGCACCCCGCAGGGGGGGGGCTATGGCTACACCTTC. Protein: CASTPQGGGYGYTF.

The V and J genes are TRBV20-1 and TRBJ2-7, with TRBD2 matching over 7 bases. Germline CDR1 is DFQATT and CDR2 is SNEGSKA (reference sequence). This CDR3 region has 13 residues. Trimming removed 6 bases from V and 3 bases from J; junction bases left unmatched: 8. CDR3 nucleotide sequence: TGCAGTGCGCCCGGGACTATCAACTACGAGCAGTACTTC. It codes for CSAPGTINYEQYF.

This rearrangement joins TRBV6-4 to TRBJ2-1; D unresolved. Per the germline V gene, CDR1 is MRHNA and CDR2 is SNTAGT. The V end was cut by 4 bases, the J end by 2 bases, with 3 bases between. The CDR3 spans 12 residues. The CDR3 sequence is CASSVPYNEQFF. The CDR3 DNA follows: TGTGCCAGCAGTGTACCCTACAATGAGCAGTTCTTC.

The rearrangement uses TRBV20-1 and TRBJ2-1; D possibly corresponds to TRBD2 (5 bases). This CDR3 comprises 12 residues. Between the trimmed V and J ends, which lost 3 bases and 6 bases, there was a span of 9 bases. From germline, CDR1 is DFQATT and CDR2 SNEGSKA (reference sequence). The CDR3 loop reads CSASRGLNEQFF. Written as DNA, the CDR3 is TGCAGTGCTAGCAGAGGACTCAATGAGCAGTTCTTC.

The CDR3 sequence is CASSLSRDPIGYEQYF. In DNA form, the CDR3 reads TGTGCCAGCAGCTTATCGAGGGATCCTATAGGCTACGAGCAGTACTTC. The V call is TRBV13, the J call TRBJ2-7, with D tentatively TRBD2 (5 bases). CDR3 length: 16 amino acids. Germline loops: CDR1 PRHDT, CDR2 FYEKMQ (reference sequence). Trimming took off 2 bases at V and 3 bases at J, with 17 bases between the two ends.

The chain uses TRBV19 and TRBJ2-7; D possibly corresponds to TRBD1 (6 bases). In germline, CDR1 is LNHDA, CDR2 SQIVND (reference sequence). V was pared by 3 bases and J by 2 bases, with 14 bases between. This CDR3 has 15 residues. This CDR3 is CASSIAQGQTYEQYF. For the CDR3, the DNA is TGTGCCAGTAGTATCGCGCAGGGGCAGACCTACGAGCAGTACTTC.

This chain links TRBV27 with TRBJ2-1; no clear D gene. There are 13 residues in the CDR3. Trimming removed 5 bases from V and 2 bases from J, with 7 bases in between. The germline gives CDR1 MNHEY, CDR2 SMNVEV (reference sequence). The CDR3: CASSLGTYNEQFF. The CDR3 region has the DNA TGTGCCAGCAGTCTCGGTACCTACAATGAGCAGTTCTTC.

This chain connects TRBV7-9 to TRBJ1-1, with D hard to call. The CDR3 spans 17 residues. V lost 5 bases and J 0 bases, leaving 19 bases between the germline ends. Germline CDR1 SEHNR, CDR2 FQNEAQ (reference sequence). The CDR3 is CASSPPDGRSMNTEAFF. Written as DNA, the CDR3 is TGTGCCAGCAGCCCACCCGACGGGCGCTCAATGAACACTGAAGCTTTCTTT.

V and J are TRBV11-2 and TRBJ2-3; the match to TRBD2 covers 7 bases. The CDR3 runs to 15 residues. Germline V gives CDR1 SGHAT, CDR2 FQNNGV. V shed 0 bases and J 4 bases; nucleotides not matched to a gene: 4. The CDR3 is CASSLDREVPDTQYF. Written as DNA, the CDR3 is TGTGCCAGCAGCTTAGACCGGGAGGTCCCAGATACGCAGTATTTT.

The rearrangement joins TRBV7-3 to TRBJ2-2, with D perhaps TRBD2 (6 bases). In germline, CDR1 is SGHTA, CDR2 FQGTGA. V was cut by 5 bases and J by 8 bases, with 21 bases left in between. The length of the CDR3 is 16 residues. The CDR3 loop reads CASSPRIAESVGELFF. The CDR3 DNA sequence: TGTGCCAGCAGCCCCCGGATAGCGGAGAGCGTGGGGGAGCTGTTTTTT.

The CDR3 nucleotides are TGTGCCAGCAGCTTAGATCTACGGCACGAGCAGTACTTC. This translates into CASSLDLRHEQYF. The chain recombines TRBV7-2 with TRBJ2-7; D call uncertain. The CDR3 runs to 13 residues. Per the germline V gene, CDR1 is SGHTA and CDR2 is FQGNSA. V gave up 1 base and J gave up 5 bases, with 9 bases separating them.

The chain recombines TRBV12-3 or TRBV12-4 with TRBJ2-1; no clear D gene. The CDR3 loop spans 15 amino acids. Between the trimmed V and J ends, which lost 3 bases and 5 bases, there was a span of 14 bases. The CDR3 nucleotides are TGTGCCAGCAGTTTCTCGGAGACCCTTAACAATGAGCAGTTCTTC. Translated: CASSFSETLNNEQFF.

The J gene is TRBJ2-2, the V gene TRBV28; 7 bases map to TRBD1. The V segment lost 3 bases and the J segment 6 bases; nucleotides outside the gene matches: 4. CDR3 length: 14 amino acids. Germline CDR1 reads MDHEN; CDR2 reads SYDVKM. The CDR3 reads CASSLTQGSGELFF. CDR3 sequence (DNA): TGTGCCAGCAGTTTGACACAGGGGTCCGGGGAGCTGTTTTTT.

V is TRBV18 and J is TRBJ2-5; weak D call: TRBD2 (6 bases). Per germline, CDR1 KGHSH and CDR2 LQKENI. Trimming stripped 3 bases from V and 6 bases from J, with 17 bases between. This CDR3 contains 15 residues. The CDR3 is CASSPTGTRVKTQYF. The CDR3, as DNA: TGTGCCAGCTCACCGACCGGGACTCGGGTAAAGACCCAGTACTTC.

V is TRBV27 and J is TRBJ2-7; 8 bases match TRBD1. Germline loops: CDR1 MNHEY, CDR2 SMNVEV (reference sequence). This CDR3 contains 20 residues. J lost 0 bases, V lost 2 bases, and 18 bases had no gene match. In nucleotides, the CDR3 is TGTGCCAGCAGTTTAATTCCGCTCACGGACAGGGAAGGTCGCTCCTACGAGCAGTACTTC. This translates into CASSLIPLTDREGRSYEQYF.

The chain is built from TRBV9 and TRBJ2-7, with D perhaps matching TRBD2 (5 bases). CDR1 is SGDLS and CDR2 is YYNGEE in the germline V gene. This CDR3 is built from 14 residues. V lost 0 bases to trimming and J lost 0 bases, with 7 bases between them. The CDR3 DNA is TGTGCCAGCAGCGTAGAGCGGAGCTCCTACGAGCAGTACTTC. This gives the protein CASSVERSSYEQYF.

The chain carries TRBV11-2 and TRBJ2-5, with TRBD2 matching over 15 bases. V lost 6 bases to trimming and J lost 2 bases; unmatched junction nucleotides: 4. Germline CDR1 SGHAT, CDR2 FQNNGV. CDR3 length: 16 amino acids. The CDR3 reads CASSRTSGRVQETQYF. The CDR3 nucleotides read TGTGCCAGCAGTAGGACTAGCGGGAGGGTTCAAGAGACCCAGTACTTC.

J is TRBJ2-7 and V is TRBV20-1; D is possibly TRBD1 (7 bases). Germline CDR1 and CDR2: DFQATT and SNEGSKA (reference sequence). V lost 2 bases and J lost 3, with 14 bases in between. The CDR3 extends over 14 amino acids. CDR3 DNA: TGCAGTGCTAGACGCCCAGGGGGAGGCTACGAGCAGTACTTC. It codes for CSARRPGGGYEQYF.

The chain links TRBV29-1 to TRBJ2-3; possibly TRBD2 for D (5 bases). CDR1 and CDR2 (germline): SQVTM, ANQGSEA. The CDR3 contains 13 residues. V lost 4 bases and J 2 bases, leaving 10 bases between the germline ends. The CDR3 DNA sequence: TGCAGCGTTGTAGAGGGAGCCACAGATACGCAGTATTTT. Amino acids: CSVVEGATDTQYF.